A selection of T cell receptor beta chains follows, all from one sample in a study of control samples from healthy donors and cancer patients. TCRdb's table, derived via immunoSEQ multiplex PCR, lists solely in-frame clones and lacks some. The sample yields about 110,000 clones, around nine tenths seen once. The sequenced sample was PBMCs. These receptors came from a woman aged 55-70 years with lung cancer. CDR3s include the opening cysteine and the closing phenylalanine or tryptophan. Each record gives: CDR3 length, V gene, J gene, D gene, clone size, CDR3 protein, CDR3 DNA. The D gene is left open where the match is weak. Clone size is shown for a subset of rows, as once, few, many or a class of expanded clone.

>15|TRBV19|TRBJ2-2|TRBD1|-
CASSRTGANTGELFF
TGTGCCAGTAGTAGGACAGGGGCGAACACCGGGGAGCTGTTTTTT
>11|TRBV6-1|TRBJ1-1|-|-
CASSDRAEAFF
TGTGCCAGCAGTGACCGGGCTGAAGCTTTCTTT
>12|TRBV19|TRBJ2-2|-|-
CASSDDTGELFF
TGTGCCAGTAGTGACGACACCGGGGAGCTGTTTTTT
>13|TRBV7-7|TRBJ1-1|-|-
CASSLETNTEAFF
TGTGCTAGCAGCTTGGAAACGAACACTGAAGCTTTCTTT
>14|TRBV6-5|TRBJ2-5|TRBD1|-
CASTIGQGGKTQYF
TGTGCCAGCACCATAGGACAGGGGGGGAAGACCCAGTACTTC
>15|TRBV19|TRBJ1-5|-|-
CASSIYGGSNQPQHF
TGTGCCAGTAGTATATACGGCGGTAGCAATCAGCCCCAGCATTTT
>16|TRBV9|TRBJ2-1|TRBD2|-
CASSAGLAGPGGEQFF
TGTGCCAGCAGCGCGGGACTAGCGGGTCCCGGGGGTGAGCAGTTCTTC
>13|TRBV9|TRBJ2-4|-|-
CASSAGPQNIQYF
TGTGCCAGCAGCGCGGGACCACAAAACATTCAGTACTTC
>16|TRBV30|TRBJ2-1|TRBD1|-
CAWSPGTGHRDNEQFF
TGTGCCTGGAGTCCTGGGACAGGGCATCGTGATAATGAGCAGTTCTTC
>13|TRBV5-1|TRBJ1-2|-|-
CASSDGRQSGYTF
TGCGCCAGCAGCGACGGAAGGCAATCTGGCTACACCTTC
>16|TRBV6-2/TRBV6-3|TRBJ2-3|TRBD1|-
CASSYQGASGSDTQYF
TGTGCCAGCAGTTACCAGGGGGCCTCGGGGTCTGATACGCAGTATTTT
>17|TRBV27|TRBJ2-1|-|-
CASSLFKGTDSYNEQFF
TGTGCCAGCAGTTTATTTAAAGGAACAGACTCCTACAATGAGCAGTTCTTC
>16|TRBV19|TRBJ2-3|TRBD1|-
CACASGGFLGADTQYF
TGTGCCTGCGCATCAGGGGGATTTTTAGGGGCAGATACGCAGTATTTT
>13|TRBV2|TRBJ1-4|-|-
CASSVTGTEKLFF
TGTGCCAGCAGTGTTACAGGGACTGAAAAACTGTTTTTT
>14|TRBV7-3|TRBJ2-3|TRBD2|-
CASSPGLVGDTQYF
TGTGCCAGCAGCCCCGGACTAGTCGGAGATACGCAGTATTTT
>16|TRBV6-5|TRBJ1-2|TRBD1|-
CASSSSDRSPNYGYTF
TGTGCCAGCAGTTCCTCGGACAGGTCTCCTAACTATGGCTACACCTTC
>12|TRBV12-3/TRBV12-4|TRBJ1-4|-|-
CASSLKGEKLFF
TGTGCCAGCAGTTTAAAGGGTGAAAAACTGTTTTTT
>14|TRBV28|TRBJ2-7|TRBD2|-
CASTLGLAGYEQYF
TGTGCCAGCACTTTAGGACTAGCTGGCTACGAGCAGTACTTC
>15|TRBV5-8|TRBJ2-1|TRBD2|-
CASSKGLAWRNEQFF
TGTGCCAGCAGCAAAGGACTAGCCTGGAGGAATGAGCAGTTCTTC
>15|TRBV20-1|TRBJ2-7|-|medium-sized
CSASASGLLNYEQYF
TGCAGTGCTAGTGCTTCAGGCCTGCTGAATTACGAGCAGTACTTC
>17|TRBV9|TRBJ2-3|TRBD2|-
CASSPQASGSPTDTQYF
TGTGCCAGCAGCCCCCAAGCCAGCGGGAGTCCCACAGATACGCAGTATTTT
>16|TRBV11-3|TRBJ2-1|TRBD2|-
CASSLDGGGQYNEQFF
TGTGCCAGCAGCTTAGACGGCGGGGGTCAATACAATGAGCAGTTCTTC
>12|TRBV30|TRBJ2-4|-|-
CAWTASMGIQYF
TGTGCCTGGACGGCGTCTATGGGCATTCAGTACTTC
>17|TRBV19|TRBJ1-6|-|-
CASRTGASSSYNSPLHF
TGTGCCAGTAGGACAGGAGCCTCTAGCTCCTATAATTCACCCCTCCACTTT
>16|TRBV2|TRBJ2-7|-|once
CASKAEGTHSGGEQYF
TGTGCCAGCAAAGCTGAGGGGACCCACTCTGGGGGCGAGCAGTACTTC
>16|TRBV18|TRBJ2-5|-|-
CASSPLSGGAGETQYF
TGTGCCAGCTCACCCCTCAGTGGGGGGGCAGGAGAGACCCAGTACTTC
>15|TRBV6-1|TRBJ2-5|-|-
CASSEEGGGPATQYF
TGTGCCAGCAGTGAAGAAGGAGGAGGGCCCGCGACCCAGTACTTC
>16|TRBV7-9|TRBJ1-1|-|-
CASSRDQVSLRNEAFF
TGTGCCAGCAGTCGAGACCAGGTATCCCTACGAAATGAAGCTTTCTTT
>14|TRBV6-5|TRBJ2-7|TRBD1|-
CASSPGQGTHEQYF
TGTGCCAGCAGCCCGGGACAGGGGACCCACGAGCAGTACTTC